What follows are 5 T cell receptor beta chains derived from one specimen sequenced in a study of T cell changes during pregnancy in multiple sclerosis. Profiled with immunoSEQ multiplex PCR; TCRdb holds only in-frame clones, not every one. The sample carries around 80,000 clones, just over 90% recorded once. The sample consisted of peripheral blood, taken before pregnancy. The receptor source for this set is a female donor with multiple sclerosis, enrolled in a pregnancy study.

The chain employs TRBV6-5 and TRBJ2-1, with D maybe TRBD2 (5 bases). V was clipped by 2 bases and J by 12 bases, with 17 bases between them. The CDR3 runs 14 residues. Germline V gene data show CDR1 as MNHEY and CDR2 as SVGAGI. CDR3 DNA sequence: TGTGCCAGCAGTTACCAACTAGAGGCGTCGGCGCAGTTCTTC. It specifies CASSYQLEASAQFF.

This chain connects TRBV7-8 to TRBJ1-5, with D tentatively TRBD1 (5 bases). The V end lost 3 bases, the J end lost 4 bases, and 13 bases lay between the germline ends. Germline V CDR1 and CDR2: SGHVS, FQNEAQ. CDR3 size: 15 residues. Here the CDR3 DNA reads TGTGCCAGCAGCTTGCTCGGGACTACAAATCAGCCCCAGCATTTT. Its protein product is CASSLLGTTNQPQHF. The entire variable domain, with the rest obtained from reference TRBV7-8 and TRBJ1-5, is as follows: GAGVSQSPRYKVAKRGQDVALRCDPISGHVSLFWYQQALGQGPEFLTYFQNEAQLDKSGLPSDRFFAERPEGSVSTLKIQRTQQEDSAVYLCASSLLGTTNQPQHFGDGTRLSIL.

This clone was observed a single time. The rearrangement joins TRBV5-4 to TRBJ2-1; 7 bases line up with TRBD2. Per the germline V gene, CDR1 is SGHNT and CDR2 is YYREEE (reference sequence). The CDR3 has 15 residues. V was clipped by 3 bases and J by 2 bases; unmatched bases: 5. The CDR3 DNA follows: TGTGCCAGCAGCTCACTAGCGCTAACCTACAATGAGCAGTTCTTC. Its translation is CASSSLALTYNEQFF.

The V gene is TRBV11-3, the J gene TRBJ2-3; 9 positions agree with TRBD2. With 4 bases clipped from V and 1 base from J, the junction kept 6 bases outside the gene matches. The V gene's germline CDR1 is SGHNT and CDR2 YENEEA. This CDR3 is 16 amino acids long. CDR3 coding DNA: TGTGCCAGCAGCTCCGGCGGGGGGGGGCGCACAGATACGCAGTATTTT. Amino acid sequence: CASSSGGGGRTDTQYF.

The chain links TRBV19 to TRBJ2-1, with TRBD1 identical over 8 bases. The J segment lost 2 bases and the V segment lost 5 bases, leaving 5 bases of the junction unmatched. The germline V gene encodes CDR1 LNHDA and CDR2 SQIVND (reference sequence). The CDR3 totals 15 residues. The CDR3 region has the DNA TGTGCCAGTAGTGTGACAGGGGAGGCCTACAATGAGCAGTTCTTC. The encoded protein is CASSVTGEAYNEQFF.